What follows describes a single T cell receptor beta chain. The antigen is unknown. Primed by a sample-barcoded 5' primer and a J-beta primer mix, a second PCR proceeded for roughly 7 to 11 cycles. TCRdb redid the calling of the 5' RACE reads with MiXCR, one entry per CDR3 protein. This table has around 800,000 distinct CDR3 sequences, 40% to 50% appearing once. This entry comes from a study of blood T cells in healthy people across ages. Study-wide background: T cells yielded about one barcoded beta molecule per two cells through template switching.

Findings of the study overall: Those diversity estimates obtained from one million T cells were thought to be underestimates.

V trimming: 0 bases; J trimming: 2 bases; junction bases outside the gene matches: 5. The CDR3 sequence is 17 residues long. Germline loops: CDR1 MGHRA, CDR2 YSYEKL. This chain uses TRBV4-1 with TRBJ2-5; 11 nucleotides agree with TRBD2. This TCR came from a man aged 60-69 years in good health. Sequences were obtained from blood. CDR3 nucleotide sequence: TGCGCCAGCAGCCAAGACCGGCTAGCGGGGGGACAAGAGACCCAGTACTTC. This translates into CASSQDRLAGGQETQYF.